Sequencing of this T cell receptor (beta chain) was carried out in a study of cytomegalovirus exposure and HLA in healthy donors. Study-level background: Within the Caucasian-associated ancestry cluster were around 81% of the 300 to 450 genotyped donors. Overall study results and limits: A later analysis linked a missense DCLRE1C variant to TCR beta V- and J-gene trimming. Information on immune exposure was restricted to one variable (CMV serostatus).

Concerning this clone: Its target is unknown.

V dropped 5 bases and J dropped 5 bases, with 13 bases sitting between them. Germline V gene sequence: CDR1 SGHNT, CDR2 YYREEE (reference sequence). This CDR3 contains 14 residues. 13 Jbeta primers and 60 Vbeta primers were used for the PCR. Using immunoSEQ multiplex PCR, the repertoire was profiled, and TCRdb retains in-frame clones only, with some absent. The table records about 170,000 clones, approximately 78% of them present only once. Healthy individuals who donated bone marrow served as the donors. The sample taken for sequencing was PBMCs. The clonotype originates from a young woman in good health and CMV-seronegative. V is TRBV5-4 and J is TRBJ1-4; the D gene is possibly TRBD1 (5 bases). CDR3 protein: CASRQDGDNEKLFF. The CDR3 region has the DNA TGTGCCAGCAGACAGGACGGCGACAATGAAAAACTGTTTTTT.